This TCR beta chain is from a study of human T cells and chemical hapten exposure. The germline V gene encodes CDR1 SGHTA and CDR2 FQGNSA. This CDR3 contains 16 residues. Trimming cost V 4 bases and J 5 bases; bases outside gene matches: 8. TCRdb called the RACE reads again in MiXCR, with one record for every CDR3 protein. Of 100,000 to 150,000 distinct CDR3 sequences listed, roughly an eighth are singletons. The time point was: patch test 1, 2 weeks after DPC sensitization. The treatment is: therapeutic diphenylcyclopropenone sensitization with weekly scalp DPC. This clonotype was observed many times.

The sequences come from whole blood, collected in connection with sensitization to the hapten diphenylcyclopropenone (DPC). V gene TRBV7-2 combines with J gene TRBJ2-5, with 12 bases aligning to TRBD2. This TCR was recovered from a man aged 18 to 30 with alopecia areata. Some clones in this sample may be carry-over from other donors' samples. Here the CDR3 reads CASSSRPSGGAETQYF. Written as DNA, the CDR3 is TGTGCCAGCAGCTCCCGCCCTAGCGGGGGGGCGGAGACCCAGTACTTC.